What follows is one TCR beta chain and its context. Sequenced by immunoSEQ multiplex PCR; TCRdb stores in-frame clones only, minus some. The sample consists of approximately 2,700 clones, over 25% of them appearing once. The sample originates from a study of T cells in localized non-small cell lung cancer. CDR1 and CDR2 (germline): SGHNT, YENEEA. The CDR3 covers 14 residues. Unmatched junction bases numbered 5, after V lost 4 bases and J lost 5 bases. The sequences come from lung tumor tissue, collected before any cancer treatment. The rearrangement links TRBV11-3 to TRBJ2-7; TRBD2 matches at 10 bases. The sequence was collected from a woman aged 35 to 70 with stage I lung adenocarcinoma. CDR3 sequence (DNA): TGTGCCAGCAGCTCAAGCGGGAGGGCCGACGAGCAGTACTTC. It encodes CASSSSGRADEQYF.